These T cell receptor beta chains were read from a single sample in a study of T cells in localized non-small cell lung cancer. Produced via immunoSEQ multiplex PCR; TCRdb's table is partial and in-frame only. This sample has around 12,000 clones; around 88% occur once, and the top ten carry approximately 20%. The starting material was peripheral blood, obtained before any cancer treatment. These receptors were collected from a male donor older than 55 with stage I lung adenocarcinoma. Both conserved end residues are trimmed from each CDR3.

v_call	cdr3_aa
TRBV11-3	ASGHNTGELF
TRBV12-5	ASGFLDSVQY
TRBV2	ASQGGRQETQY
TRBV15	ATSSSPRVPNEQF
TRBV2	ASEGTGLVGEKAF
TRBV5-1	ASSLWVGAVEQF
TRBV10-2	ASSETGGKNTEAF
TRBV15	ATSRSRMGTQY
TRBV5-1	ASSPRGEGGANEQF
TRBV2	ASSYGQGLDQPQH
TRBV11-2	ASSLTTLTDTQY
TRBV5-1	ASSWGVHNEQF
TRBV6-1	AGGPVSNQPQH
TRBV28	ASSFNRAPNYGYT
TRBV19	ASSIYGGGANEQF
TRBV10-1	ASSHYQIAQSRANVLT
TRBV6-6	AAQGENNSPLH
TRBV10-3	AISATTTYNEQF
TRBV15	ATSREYTQY
TRBV2	ASREETYEQY
TRBV9	ASSFLAGDSDTQY
TRBV2	ASSDRKWVAYNEQF
TRBV5-6	ASSLAGGPYEQY
TRBV6-5	ASSPTTGAREQY
TRBV6-6	ASSYSASYEQY
TRBV11-3	ASSSRDSGKQY
TRBV4-3	ASRSQAYNEQF
TRBV28	ASSQAGKVYNEQF
TRBV28	ASSGTGPRSEAF
TRBV9	ASSGYMTERDFTDTQY
TRBV28	ASREEDRLNTEAF
TRBV19	ASSPGANQPQH
TRBV30	AWTTGGPEAF
TRBV10-3	AIRTRDRGDNEQF
TRBV6-1	ASSVRGTPADTQY
TRBV15	ATSRALPSGSYNEQF
TRBV7-9	ASSLKAGGLDEQF
TRBV7-7	ASSPTTEAYNEQF
TRBV5-5	ASSLDRAIAGELF
TRBV18	ASSPPRDGWEQF
TRBV7-9	ASSALTSGNNEQF
TRBV4-1	ASSQNRKTYGYT
TRBV5-1	ASSEGRMILNTEAF
TRBV18	ASSPGVGGTQY